This T cell receptor beta chain was documented in a study of blood T cells in healthy people across ages. This clonotype was seen repeatedly, ten times or more. Its target is unknown. Study outcomes and limitations: PBMC samples, being unsorted, prevented any conclusive comparison of naive and antigen-experienced cells. The CMV status of each donor remained undetermined, and this could have confounded shifts in expanded clonotypes.

Primed by a sample-barcoded 5' primer and a J-beta primer mix, a second PCR proceeded for roughly 7 to 11 cycles. Tags on each cDNA molecule came from a template-switch adaptor with 12 random nucleotides. TCRdb re-called the 5' RACE reads with MiXCR, one entry per CDR3 protein. In the table there are 550,000 to 650,000 distinct CDR3 sequences, 25% to 30% of which are singletons. Trimming left V 3 bases short and J 11 bases short, with 14 bases between. Germline V gene lookup returns CDR1 LGHNA and CDR2 YSLEER. This CDR3 has 13 amino acids. The specimen was blood. The genes are TRBV4-3 and TRBJ2-1; no firm D call. This TCR derives from a woman of 80 years or more in good health. CDR3 in amino acids: CASSQSLQEKQFF. DNA for the CDR3: TGCGCCAGCAGCCAGAGCCTCCAGGAGAAGCAGTTCTTC.